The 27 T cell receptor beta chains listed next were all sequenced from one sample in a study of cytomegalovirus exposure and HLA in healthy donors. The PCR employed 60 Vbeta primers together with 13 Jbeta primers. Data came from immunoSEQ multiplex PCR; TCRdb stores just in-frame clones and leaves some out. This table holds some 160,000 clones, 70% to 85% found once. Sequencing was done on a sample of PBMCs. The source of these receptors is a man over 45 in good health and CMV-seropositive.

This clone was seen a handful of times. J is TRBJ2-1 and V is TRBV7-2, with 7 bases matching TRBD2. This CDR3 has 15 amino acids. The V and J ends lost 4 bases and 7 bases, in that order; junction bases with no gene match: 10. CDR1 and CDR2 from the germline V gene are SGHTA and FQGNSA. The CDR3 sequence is CASSSEGGPGNEQFF. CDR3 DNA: TGTGCCAGCAGCTCAGAGGGAGGGCCAGGGAATGAGCAGTTCTTC.

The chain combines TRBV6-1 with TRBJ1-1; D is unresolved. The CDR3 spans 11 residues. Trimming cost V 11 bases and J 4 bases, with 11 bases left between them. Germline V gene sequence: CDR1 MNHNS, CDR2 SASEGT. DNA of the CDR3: TGTGCCGCCCTTCGCGTCACTGAAGCTTTCTTT. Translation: CAALRVTEAFF.

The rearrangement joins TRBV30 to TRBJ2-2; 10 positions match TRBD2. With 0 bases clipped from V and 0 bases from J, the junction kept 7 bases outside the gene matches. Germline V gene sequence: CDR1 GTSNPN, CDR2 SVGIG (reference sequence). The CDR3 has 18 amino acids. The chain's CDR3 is CAWSVEREGLANTGELFF. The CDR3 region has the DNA TGTGCCTGGAGTGTAGAGCGGGAGGGCCTTGCGAACACCGGGGAGCTGTTTTTT. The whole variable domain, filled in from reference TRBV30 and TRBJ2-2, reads SQTIHQWPATLVQPVGSPLSLECTVEGTSNPNLYWYRQAAGRGLQLLFYSVGIGQISSEVPQNLSASRPQDRQFILSSKKLLLSDSGFYLCAWSVEREGLANTGELFFGEGSRLTVL.

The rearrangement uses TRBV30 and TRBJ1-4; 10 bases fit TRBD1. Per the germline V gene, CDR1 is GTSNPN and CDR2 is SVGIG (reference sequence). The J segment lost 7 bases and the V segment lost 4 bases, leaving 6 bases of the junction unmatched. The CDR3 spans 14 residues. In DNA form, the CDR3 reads TGTGCCTGGAATCGACAGGGGGCTAGTGAAAAACTGTTTTTT. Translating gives CAWNRQGASEKLFF.

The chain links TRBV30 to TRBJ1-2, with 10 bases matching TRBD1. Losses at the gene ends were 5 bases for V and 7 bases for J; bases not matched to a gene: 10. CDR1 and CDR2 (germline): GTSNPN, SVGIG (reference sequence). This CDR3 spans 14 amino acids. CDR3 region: CAWETGTGDAGYTF. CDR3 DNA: TGTGCCTGGGAAACCGGGACAGGGGATGCTGGCTACACCTTC.

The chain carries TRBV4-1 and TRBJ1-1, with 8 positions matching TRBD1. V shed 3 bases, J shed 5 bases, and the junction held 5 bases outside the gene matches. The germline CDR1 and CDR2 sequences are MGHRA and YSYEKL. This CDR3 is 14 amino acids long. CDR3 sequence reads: CASSQARGQTEAFF. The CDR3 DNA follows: TGCGCCAGCAGCCAGGCCAGGGGGCAAACTGAAGCTTTCTTT.

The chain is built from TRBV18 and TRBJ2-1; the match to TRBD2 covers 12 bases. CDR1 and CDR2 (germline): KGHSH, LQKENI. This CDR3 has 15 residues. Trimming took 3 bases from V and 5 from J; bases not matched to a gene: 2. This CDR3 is CASSPWTSGNNEQFF. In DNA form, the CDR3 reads TGTGCCAGCTCACCCTGGACTAGCGGGAACAATGAGCAGTTCTTC.

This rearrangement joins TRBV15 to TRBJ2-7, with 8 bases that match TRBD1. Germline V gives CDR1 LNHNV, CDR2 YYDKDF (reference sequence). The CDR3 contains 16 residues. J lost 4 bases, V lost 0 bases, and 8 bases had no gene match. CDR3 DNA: TGTGCCACCAGCAGAGATCTGGGACAGGCACCTTACGAGCAGTACTTC. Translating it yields CATSRDLGQAPYEQYF.

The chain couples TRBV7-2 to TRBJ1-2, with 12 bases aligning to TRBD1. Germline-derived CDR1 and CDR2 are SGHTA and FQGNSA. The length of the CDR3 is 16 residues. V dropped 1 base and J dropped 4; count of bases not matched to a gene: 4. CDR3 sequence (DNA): TGTGCCAGCAGCTTAGAAGGGACAGGGGGCAGCTATGGCTACACCTTC. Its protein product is CASSLEGTGGSYGYTF.

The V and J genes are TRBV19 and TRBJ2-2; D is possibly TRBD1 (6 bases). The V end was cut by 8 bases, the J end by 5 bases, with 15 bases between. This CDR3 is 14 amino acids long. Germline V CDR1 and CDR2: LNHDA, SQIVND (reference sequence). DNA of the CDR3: TGTGCCAGTTACTCCGGGACACTTACCGGGGAGCTGTTTTTT. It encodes CASYSGTLTGELFF.

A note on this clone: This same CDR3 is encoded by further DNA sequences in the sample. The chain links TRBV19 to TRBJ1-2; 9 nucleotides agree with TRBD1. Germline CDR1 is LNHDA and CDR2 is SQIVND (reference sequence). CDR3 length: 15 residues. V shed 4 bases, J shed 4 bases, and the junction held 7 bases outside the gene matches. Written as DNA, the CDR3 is TGTGCCAGTAGTAGCGCCGGGACAGGGAGCTATGGCTACACCTTC. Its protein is CASSSAGTGSYGYTF.

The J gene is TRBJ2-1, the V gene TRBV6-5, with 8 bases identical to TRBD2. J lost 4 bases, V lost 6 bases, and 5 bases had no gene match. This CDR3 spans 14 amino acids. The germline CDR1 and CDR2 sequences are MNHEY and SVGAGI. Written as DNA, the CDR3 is TGTGCCAGCAGCGAGGGACTAGTTTACAATGAGCAGTTCTTC. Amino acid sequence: CASSEGLVYNEQFF.

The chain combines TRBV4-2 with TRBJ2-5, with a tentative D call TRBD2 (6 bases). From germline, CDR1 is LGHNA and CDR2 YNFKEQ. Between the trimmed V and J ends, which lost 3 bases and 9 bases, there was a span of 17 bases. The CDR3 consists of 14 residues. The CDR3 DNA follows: TGTGCCAGCAGCCACCCCGGGGCTGGAGGGGCCCAGTACTTC. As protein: CASSHPGAGGAQYF.

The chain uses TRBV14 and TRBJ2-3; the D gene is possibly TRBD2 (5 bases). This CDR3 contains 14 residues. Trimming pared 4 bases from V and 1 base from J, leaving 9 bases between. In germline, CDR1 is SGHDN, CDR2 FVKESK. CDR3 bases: TGTGCCAGCAGCCGGGAGTTGGGCACAGATACGCAGTATTTT. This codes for CASSRELGTDTQYF.

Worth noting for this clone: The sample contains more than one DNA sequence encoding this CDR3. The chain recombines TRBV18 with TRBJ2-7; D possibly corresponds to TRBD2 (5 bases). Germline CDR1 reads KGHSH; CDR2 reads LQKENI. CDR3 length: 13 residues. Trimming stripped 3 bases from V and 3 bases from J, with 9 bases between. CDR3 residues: CASSPGTSYEQYF. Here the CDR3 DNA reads TGTGCCAGCTCACCCGGAACTAGCTACGAGCAGTACTTC. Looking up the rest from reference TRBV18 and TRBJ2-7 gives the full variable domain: NAGVMQNPRHLVRRRGQEARLRCSPMKGHSHVYWYRQLPEEGLKFMVYLQKENIIDESGMPKERFSAEFPKEGPSILRIQQVVRGDSAAYFCASSPGTSYEQYFGPGTRLTVT.

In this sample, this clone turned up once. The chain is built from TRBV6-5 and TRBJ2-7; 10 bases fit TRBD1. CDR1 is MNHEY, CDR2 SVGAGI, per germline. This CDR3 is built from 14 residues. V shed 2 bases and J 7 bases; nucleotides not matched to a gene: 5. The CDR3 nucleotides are TGTGCCAGCAGTTACCGACAGGGGGCGAGAGAGCAGTACTTC. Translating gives CASSYRQGAREQYF.

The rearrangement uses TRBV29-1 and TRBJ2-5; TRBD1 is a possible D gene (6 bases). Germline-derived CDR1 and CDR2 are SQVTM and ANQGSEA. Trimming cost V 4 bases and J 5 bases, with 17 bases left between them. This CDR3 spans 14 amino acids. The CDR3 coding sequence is TGCAGCGTTGGGTTCAGGGGAACGGATGAGACCCAGTACTTC. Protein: CSVGFRGTDETQYF.

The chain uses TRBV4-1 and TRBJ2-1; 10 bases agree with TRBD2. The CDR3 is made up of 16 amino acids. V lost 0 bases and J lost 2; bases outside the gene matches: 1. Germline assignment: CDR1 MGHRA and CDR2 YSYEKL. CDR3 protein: CASSQELAGTYNEQFF. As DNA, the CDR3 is TGCGCCAGCAGCCAAGAACTAGCGGGAACCTACAATGAGCAGTTCTTC.

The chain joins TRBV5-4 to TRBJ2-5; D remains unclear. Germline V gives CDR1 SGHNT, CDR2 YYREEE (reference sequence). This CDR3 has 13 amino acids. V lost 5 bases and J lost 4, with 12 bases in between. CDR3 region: CASSVQVGETQYF. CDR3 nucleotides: TGTGCCAGCAGTGTCCAGGTTGGAGAGACCCAGTACTTC.

The CDR3 DNA reads as TGCGCCAGCAGCTTGACAGGGGGCAATCAGCCCCAGCATTTT. Its protein is CASSLTGGNQPQHF. This chain joins TRBV5-1 and TRBJ1-5; 7 nucleotides match TRBD1. With V trimmed by 1 base and J by 2 bases, 0 bases remained unmatched. Germline CDR1 reads SGHRS; CDR2 reads YFSETQ. CDR3 length: 14 residues.

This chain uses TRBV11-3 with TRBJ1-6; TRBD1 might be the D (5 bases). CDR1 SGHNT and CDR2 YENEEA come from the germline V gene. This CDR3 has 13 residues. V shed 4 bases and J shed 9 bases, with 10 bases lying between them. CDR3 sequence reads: CASSSYQGSPLHF. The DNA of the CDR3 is TGTGCCAGCAGCTCCTACCAGGGTTCACCCCTCCACTTT.

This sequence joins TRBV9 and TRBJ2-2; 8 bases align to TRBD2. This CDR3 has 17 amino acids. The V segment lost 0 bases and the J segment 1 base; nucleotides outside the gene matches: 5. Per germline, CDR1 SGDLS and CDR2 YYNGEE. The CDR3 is CASSVGPGGRNTGELFF. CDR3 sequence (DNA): TGTGCCAGCAGCGTAGGTCCGGGGGGGAGGAACACCGGGGAGCTGTTTTTT.

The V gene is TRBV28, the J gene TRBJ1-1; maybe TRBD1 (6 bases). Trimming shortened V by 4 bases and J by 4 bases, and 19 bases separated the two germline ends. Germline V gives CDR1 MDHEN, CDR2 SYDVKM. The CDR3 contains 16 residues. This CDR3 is CASSSLKGGAFTEAFF. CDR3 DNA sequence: TGTGCCAGCAGTTCCTTAAAGGGGGGGGCGTTCACTGAAGCTTTCTTT.

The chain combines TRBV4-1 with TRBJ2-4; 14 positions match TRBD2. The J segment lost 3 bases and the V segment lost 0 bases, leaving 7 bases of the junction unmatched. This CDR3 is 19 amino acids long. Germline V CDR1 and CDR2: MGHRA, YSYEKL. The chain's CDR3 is CASSQEGTSGGPLKNIQYF. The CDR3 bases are TGCGCCAGCAGCCAAGAAGGGACTAGCGGGGGCCCTCTCAAAAACATTCAGTACTTC.

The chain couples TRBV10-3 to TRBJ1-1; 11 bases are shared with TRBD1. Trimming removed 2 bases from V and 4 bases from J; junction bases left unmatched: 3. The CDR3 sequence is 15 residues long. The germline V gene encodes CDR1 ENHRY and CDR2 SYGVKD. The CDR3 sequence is CAISEGDRGSTEAFF. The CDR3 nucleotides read TGTGCCATCAGTGAGGGGGACAGGGGGAGCACTGAAGCTTTCTTT.

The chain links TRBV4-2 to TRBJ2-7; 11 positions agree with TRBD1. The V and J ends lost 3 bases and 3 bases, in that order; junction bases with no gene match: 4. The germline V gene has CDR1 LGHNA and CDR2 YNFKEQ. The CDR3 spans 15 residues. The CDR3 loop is CASSQGQGGNYEQYF. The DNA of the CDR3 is TGTGCCAGCAGCCAGGGACAGGGGGGGAACTACGAGCAGTACTTC.

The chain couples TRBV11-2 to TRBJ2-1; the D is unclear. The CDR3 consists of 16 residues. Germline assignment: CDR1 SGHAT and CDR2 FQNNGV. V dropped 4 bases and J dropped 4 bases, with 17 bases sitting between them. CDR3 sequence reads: CASSWSFDLGYNEQFF. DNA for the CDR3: TGTGCCAGCAGCTGGTCCTTCGACTTGGGTTACAATGAGCAGTTCTTC.